These 10 T cell receptor beta chains originate from one sample sequenced in a study of T cell repertoires in cytomegalovirus infection. Which antigens these TCRs recognize remains unknown. TCRdb analysed the reads with MiXCR anew, one entry per CDR3 protein. The profile shows around 710,000 distinct CDR3 sequences, almost 30% of them singletons. The source material was cultured CD8+ T cells from PBMCs, sampled from culture after CMV antigen stimulation. The receptors stem from a human donor in good health (CMV status not recorded). Some clones in this sample may be carry-over from other donors' samples.

This clonotype occurred a few times. The chain is built from TRBV6-5 and TRBJ2-2, with 7 bases fitting TRBD2. J gave up 2 bases and V 0 bases, and 15 bases lay outside the gene matches. CDR1 MNHEY and CDR2 SVGAGI come from the germline V gene. This CDR3 region has 20 residues. This CDR3 reads CASSYSRLSGGEGNTGELFF. In DNA, the CDR3 is TGTGCCAGCAGTTACTCGAGACTTTCTGGCGGGGAGGGAAACACCGGGGAGCTGTTTTTT.

The gene calls are TRBV13 and TRBJ2-3; 8 bases agree with TRBD2. The CDR3 spans 15 residues. Germline CDR1 PRHDT, CDR2 FYEKMQ (reference sequence). With 5 bases clipped from V and 2 bases from J, the junction kept 6 bases outside the gene matches. CDR3 protein: CASSPSGGNTDTQYF. CDR3 bases: TGTGCCAGCAGCCCAAGCGGGGGCAACACAGATACGCAGTATTTT.

The V gene is TRBV12-5, the J gene TRBJ1-2; a possible D gene is TRBD1 (5 bases). The CDR3 contains 13 residues. V was trimmed by 6 bases and J by 6 bases, leaving 14 bases between them. Per the germline V gene, CDR1 is LGHNT and CDR2 is FRNRAP. The CDR3 DNA reads TGTGCTAGTGGCCCCTTCGGGGGGAATGGCTACACCTTC. Translated, it gives CASGPFGGNGYTF.

This clonotype turned up a few times. This CDR3 reads CASTSGGEETQYF. In DNA form, the CDR3 reads TGTGCCAGTACTAGCGGGGGGGAAGAGACCCAGTACTTC. The chain links TRBV27 to TRBJ2-5, with 13 positions matching TRBD2. With 9 bases clipped from V and 3 bases from J, the junction kept 1 base outside the gene matches. CDR3 length: 13 residues. Germline lookup yields CDR1 MNHEY and CDR2 SMNVEV (reference sequence).

On this clonotype: At one boundary the junction diverges from the germline segment, which might be a read error. V and J are TRBV25-1 and TRBJ1-2; no reliable D call. CDR1 and CDR2 (germline): MGHDK, SYGVNS. The length of the CDR3 is 9 residues. The CDR3 DNA is TGTGCCAGCAGTGACCCCCTTCGCTTC. Translation gives CASSDPLRF.

The rearrangement uses TRBV6-8 and TRBJ2-3; 11 positions agree with TRBD2. CDR1 MNHGY and CDR2 SAAAGT come from the germline V gene. V shed 4 bases and J 6 bases; nucleotides not matched to a gene: 9. CDR3 length: 16 residues. The chain's CDR3 is CASSLLAGALKDTQYF. As DNA, the CDR3 is TGTGCCAGCAGTTTACTAGCGGGGGCCCTCAAGGATACGCAGTATTTT.

V gene TRBV6-2 or TRBV6-3 combines with J gene TRBJ1-2; possible D gene TRBD1, 6 bases. V lost 7 bases to trimming and J lost 1 base, with 10 bases between them. Germline V CDR1 and CDR2: MNHEY, SVGEGT. This CDR3 contains 13 residues. For the CDR3, the DNA is TGTGCCAGCACCGGACAGAGTAACTATGGCTACACCTTC. This codes for CASTGQSNYGYTF.

This clonotype was detected a few times. J is TRBJ2-7 and V is TRBV7-9; maybe TRBD1 (6 bases). The V end was cut by 3 bases, the J end by 1 base, with 13 bases between. There are 15 residues in the CDR3. Germline CDR1 is SEHNR and CDR2 is FQNEAQ (reference sequence). The CDR3 nucleotides read TGTGCCAGCAGCTTTCCCACAGGGCCGTCCTACGAGCAGTACTTC. Protein sequence: CASSFPTGPSYEQYF.

The chain links TRBV7-6 to TRBJ1-1; the D is unclear. V was pared by 4 bases and J by 1 base, with 10 bases between. Germline CDR1 is SGHVS and CDR2 is FNYEAQ. This CDR3 has 14 residues. CDR3 sequence: CASSSDYPNTEAFF. CDR3 DNA sequence: TGTGCCAGCAGCTCTGACTACCCGAACACTGAAGCTTTCTTT.

V gene TRBV7-2 combines with J gene TRBJ2-7, with 8 nucleotides matching TRBD2. Germline values: CDR1 SGHTA, CDR2 FQGNSA. The junction had 3 bases not matched to a gene; V was cut back by 2 bases and J by 6 bases. The length of the CDR3 is 13 residues. CDR3 region: CASSLPGTSEQYF. CDR3 bases: TGTGCCAGCAGCTTACCCGGGACTAGCGAGCAGTACTTC.